This T cell receptor (beta chain) comes out of a study of OX40 agonist ivuxolimab in advanced cancers. Overall study context: Patients in dose escalation had liver, melanoma, kidney or head and neck cancers. The dose-escalation cohort was over 65% male, with a mean age of 60 years, ranging roughly 20 to 90. Study observations and caveats: Some nonresponders additionally presented with little normalized T-cell clonal expansion.

Points on this clone: What it binds is unknown.

Baseline was the first blood sampling point, followed by cycle 4 day 1 and cycle 7 day 1. The CDR3 is 14 residues long. V gave up 3 bases and J gave up 1 base; unmatched junction bases: 2. Germline V gene lookup returns CDR1 SGHVS and CDR2 FQNEAQ. Clones were sequenced by immunoSEQ multiplex PCR, and TCRdb holds only the in-frame ones, with some missing. The sample contains 5,000 to 6,500 clones, around 71% of which appear only once. The chain has TRBV7-8 and TRBJ1-2, with 7 nucleotides matching TRBD1. The material sequenced was CD4+ or CD8+ T cells sorted from blood, taken in a trial of the OX40 agonist ivuxolimab. The origin of this receptor is an adult with an advanced solid tumor such as melanoma, head and neck, liver or kidney cancer. CDR3 amino acids: CASSFGDSNYGYTF. CDR3 nucleotide sequence: TGTGCCAGCAGCTTTGGGGACAGTAACTATGGCTACACCTTC.